These T cell receptor beta chains were read from a single sample in a study of CD8 T cells in Susac syndrome. TCRdb processed the immunoSEQ multiplex PCR reads anew with MiXCR; each CDR3 protein has one entry. The data hold 250,000 to 350,000 distinct CDR3 sequences, with 80% to 90% observed a single time. The specimen was CD8+ T cells from PBMCs. Receptor source: a human donor with multiple sclerosis. The CDR3 runs from the conserved cysteine through the conserved F or W. The order of the fields is V gene, J gene, D gene, clone size, CDR3 protein. The D gene is left open where the match is weak. The listing skips clone size in some rows; elsewhere it reads once, few, many or a size class.

v_call: TRBV2
j_call: TRBJ2-7
d_call: TRBD1
clone_size: once
cdr3_aa: CASTDRVSYEQYF

v_call: TRBV29-1
j_call: TRBJ1-2
d_call: NA
clone_size: NA
cdr3_aa: CSAEDPGEGYTF

v_call: TRBV5-4
j_call: TRBJ1-1
d_call: TRBD1
clone_size: once
cdr3_aa: CASSSEQGAKAFF

v_call: TRBV4-1
j_call: TRBJ2-7
d_call: NA
clone_size: NA
cdr3_aa: CASSQVNGFSYEQYF

v_call: TRBV27
j_call: TRBJ2-1
d_call: NA
clone_size: NA
cdr3_aa: CASSSQGNEQFF

v_call: TRBV27
j_call: TRBJ2-1
d_call: TRBD1
clone_size: NA
cdr3_aa: CASSLIDRGVNEQFF

v_call: TRBV6-5
j_call: TRBJ2-7
d_call: TRBD2
clone_size: few
cdr3_aa: CASSYSGGTSSYEQYF

v_call: TRBV28
j_call: TRBJ1-1
d_call: NA
clone_size: NA
cdr3_aa: CASSPGSTGREAFF

v_call: TRBV27
j_call: TRBJ2-7
d_call: TRBD2
clone_size: NA
cdr3_aa: CASSWGLAGSFNEQYF

v_call: TRBV2
j_call: TRBJ2-1
d_call: TRBD2
clone_size: NA
cdr3_aa: CASSTDPAGGPHNGQFF

v_call: TRBV20-1
j_call: TRBJ2-4
d_call: TRBD2
clone_size: NA
cdr3_aa: CSARDHGLAGIAKNIQYF

v_call: TRBV7-7
j_call: TRBJ2-2
d_call: TRBD2
clone_size: once
cdr3_aa: CASSPGTSGRERNTGELFF

v_call: TRBV27
j_call: TRBJ1-1
d_call: TRBD1
clone_size: NA
cdr3_aa: CASNPTGGMTEAFF

v_call: TRBV3-1
j_call: TRBJ2-5
d_call: TRBD2
clone_size: once
cdr3_aa: CASSQDQTSGRSTQYF

v_call: TRBV5-4
j_call: TRBJ2-1
d_call: TRBD2
clone_size: once
cdr3_aa: CASSYTSGRDLNEQFF

v_call: TRBV19
j_call: TRBJ2-1
d_call: NA
clone_size: NA
cdr3_aa: CASSIDLEHNEQFF

v_call: TRBV7-9
j_call: TRBJ1-1
d_call: TRBD1
clone_size: NA
cdr3_aa: CASSLVVRTGANTEAFF

v_call: TRBV19
j_call: TRBJ2-1
d_call: NA
clone_size: NA
cdr3_aa: CASSTDTYNEQFF

v_call: TRBV5-1
j_call: TRBJ1-5
d_call: TRBD1
clone_size: NA
cdr3_aa: CATSRGPNQPQHF

v_call: TRBV19
j_call: TRBJ1-5
d_call: TRBD1
clone_size: NA
cdr3_aa: CASRPGRGGSQPQHF

v_call: TRBV6-1
j_call: TRBJ2-7
d_call: NA
clone_size: NA
cdr3_aa: CASSEPRGKDF

v_call: TRBV13
j_call: TRBJ2-7
d_call: NA
clone_size: NA
cdr3_aa: CASSESGTGAYEQYF

v_call: TRBV16
j_call: TRBJ1-1
d_call: NA
clone_size: few
cdr3_aa: CASSQFLTVEAFF